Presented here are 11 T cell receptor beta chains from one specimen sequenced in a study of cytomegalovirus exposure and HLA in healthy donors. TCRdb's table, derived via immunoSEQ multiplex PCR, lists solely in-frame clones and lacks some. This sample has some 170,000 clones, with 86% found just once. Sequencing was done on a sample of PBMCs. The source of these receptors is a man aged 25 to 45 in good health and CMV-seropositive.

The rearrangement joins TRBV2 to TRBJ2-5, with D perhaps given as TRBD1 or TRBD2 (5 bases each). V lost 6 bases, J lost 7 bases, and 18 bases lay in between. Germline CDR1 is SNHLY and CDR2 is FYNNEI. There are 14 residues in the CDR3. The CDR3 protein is CASSRDPGRWTQYF. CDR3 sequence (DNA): TGTGCCAGCAGCCGGGACCCCGGTCGATGGACCCAGTACTTC. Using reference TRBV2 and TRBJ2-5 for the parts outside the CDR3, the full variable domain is EPEVTQTPSHQVTQMGQEVILRCVPISNHLYFYWYRQILGQKVEFLVSFYNNEISEKSEIFDDQFSVERPDGSNFTLKIRSTKLEDSAMYFCASSRDPGRWTQYFGPGTRLLVL.

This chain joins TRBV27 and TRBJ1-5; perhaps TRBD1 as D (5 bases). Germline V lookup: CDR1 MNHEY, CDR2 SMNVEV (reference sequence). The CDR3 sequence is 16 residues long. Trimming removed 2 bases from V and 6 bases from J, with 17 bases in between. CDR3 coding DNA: TGTGCCAGCAGTTTAACAGCCGGCAGGGTAGGTCAGCCCCAGCATTTT. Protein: CASSLTAGRVGQPQHF.

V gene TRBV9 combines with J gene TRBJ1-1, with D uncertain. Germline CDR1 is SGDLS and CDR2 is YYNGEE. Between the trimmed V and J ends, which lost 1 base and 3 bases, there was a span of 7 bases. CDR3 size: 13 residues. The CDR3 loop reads CASSVRLDTEAFF. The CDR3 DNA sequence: TGTGCCAGCAGCGTACGCTTAGACACTGAAGCTTTCTTT. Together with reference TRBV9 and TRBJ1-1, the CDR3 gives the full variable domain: DSGVTQTPKHLITATGQRVTLRCSPRSGDLSVYWYQQSLDQGLQFLIQYYNGEERAKGNILERFSAQQFPDLHSELNLSSLELGDSALYFCASSVRLDTEAFFGQGTRLTVV.

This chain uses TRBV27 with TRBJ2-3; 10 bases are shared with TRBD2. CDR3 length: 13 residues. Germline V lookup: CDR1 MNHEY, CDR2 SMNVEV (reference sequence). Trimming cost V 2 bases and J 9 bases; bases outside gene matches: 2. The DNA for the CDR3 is TGTGCCAGCAGTTTAACTAGCGGGATAACGCAGTATTTT. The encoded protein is CASSLTSGITQYF.

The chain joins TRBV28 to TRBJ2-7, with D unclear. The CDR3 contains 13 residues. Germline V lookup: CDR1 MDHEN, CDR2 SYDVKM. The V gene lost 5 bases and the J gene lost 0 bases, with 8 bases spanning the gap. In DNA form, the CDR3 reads TGTGCCAGCAGTGCTACAGTCTCCTACGAGCAGTACTTC. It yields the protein CASSATVSYEQYF.

The CDR3 DNA sequence: TGCAGCGCCTCCCTGACAGTGGACTACGAGCAGTACTTC. Its translation: CSASLTVDYEQYF. V and J are TRBV29-1 and TRBJ2-7, with D possibly TRBD1 on 5 matching bases. CDR3 size: 13 residues. Germline lookup yields CDR1 SQVTM and CDR2 ANQGSEA. With 7 bases removed from V and 3 bases from J, the gap between germline ends came to 16 bases.

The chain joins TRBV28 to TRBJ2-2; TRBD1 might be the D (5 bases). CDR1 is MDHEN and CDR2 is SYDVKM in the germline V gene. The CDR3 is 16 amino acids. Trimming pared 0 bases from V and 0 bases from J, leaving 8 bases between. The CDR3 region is CASSLWKTANTGELFF. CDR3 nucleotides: TGTGCCAGCAGTTTATGGAAGACAGCGAACACCGGGGAGCTGTTTTTT. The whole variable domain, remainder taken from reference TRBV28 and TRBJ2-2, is DVKVTQSSRYLVKRTGEKVFLECVQDMDHENMFWYRQDPGLGLRLIYFSYDVKMKEKGDIPEGYSVSREKKERFSLILESASTNQTSMYLCASSLWKTANTGELFFGEGSRLTVL.

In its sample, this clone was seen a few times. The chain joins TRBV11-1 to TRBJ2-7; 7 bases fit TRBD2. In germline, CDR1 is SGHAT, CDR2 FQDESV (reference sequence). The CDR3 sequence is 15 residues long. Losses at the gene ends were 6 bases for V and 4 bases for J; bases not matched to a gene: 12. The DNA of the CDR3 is TGTGCCAGCAGGGCCACCGGGGGGTCCGGTTACGAGCAGTACTTC. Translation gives CASRATGGSGYEQYF.

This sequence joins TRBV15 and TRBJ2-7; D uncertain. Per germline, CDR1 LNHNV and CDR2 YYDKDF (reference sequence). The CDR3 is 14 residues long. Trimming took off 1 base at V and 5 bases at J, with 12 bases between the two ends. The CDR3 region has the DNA TGTGCCACCAGCAGAGTCGGCCCAGGCCACGAGCAGTACTTC. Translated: CATSRVGPGHEQYF.

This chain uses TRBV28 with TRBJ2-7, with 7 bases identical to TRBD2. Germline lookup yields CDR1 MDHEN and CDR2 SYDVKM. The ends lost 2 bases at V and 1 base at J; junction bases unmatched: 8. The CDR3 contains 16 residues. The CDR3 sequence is CASSLGRVLRSYEQYF. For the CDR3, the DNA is TGTGCCAGCAGTTTAGGGAGGGTCTTGAGATCCTACGAGCAGTACTTC.

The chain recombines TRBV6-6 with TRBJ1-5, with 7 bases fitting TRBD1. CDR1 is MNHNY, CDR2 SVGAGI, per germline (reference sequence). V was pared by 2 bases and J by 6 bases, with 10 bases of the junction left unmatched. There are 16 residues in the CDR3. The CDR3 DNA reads TGTGCCAGCAGTTACACAAGACAGGGCGGGGGTCAGCCCCAGCATTTT. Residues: CASSYTRQGGGQPQHF.